These 24 T cell receptor beta chains share one sample of origin, sequenced in a study of blood T cell repertoires in COVID-19 (dated by TCRdb to the early 2020s). Receptor libraries were prepared by the immunoSEQ multiplex PCR assay. The clones in this table, taken by TCRdb from immuneACCESS, are in-frame only. Not every clone is retained; where verified, under half of the shortfall comes from an unresolved V gene, and the cause of the rest is unknown. The sample records roughly 150,000 clones, 89% of which are singletons. The leading ten clones occupy approximately 2.8% of the sample. The material sequenced was peripheral blood. These receptors were taken from a man aged 60 to 75 with acute or convalescent COVID-19.

The chain is built from TRBV24-1 and TRBJ2-1, with 15 bases matching TRBD2. The CDR3 has 15 residues. The germline V gene has CDR1 KGHDR and CDR2 SFDVKD. Trimming took 4 bases from V and 8 from J; bases not matched to a gene: 2. CDR3 sequence: CATSEGLAGGYEQFF. The CDR3 region has the DNA TGTGCCACCAGTGAGGGACTAGCGGGGGGTTATGAGCAGTTCTTC.

The V call is TRBV18, the J call TRBJ1-6; D not certain. The V gene's germline CDR1 is KGHSH and CDR2 LQKENI. CDR3 size: 17 residues. V was cut by 1 base and J by 4 bases, with 14 bases left in between. CDR3 sequence reads: CASSPLTRTSYNSPLHF. The CDR3 DNA reads TGTGCCAGCTCACCACTCACCAGGACTAGTTATAATTCACCCCTCCACTTT.

In this sample, this clone turned up once. The chain links TRBV9 to TRBJ2-5, with 9 bases matching TRBD1. CDR3 length equals 14 residues. CDR1 and CDR2 from the germline V gene are SGDLS and YYNGEE. The trim removed 3 bases at V and 3 bases at J, leaving 3 bases unmatched. The CDR3 loop reads CASSEGQGEETQYF. CDR3 DNA: TGTGCCAGCAGCGAGGGACAGGGAGAAGAGACCCAGTACTTC.

About this clone: The identical CDR3 is also encoded by other nucleotide sequences in the sample. The CDR3 reads CASSTPRGRSAEAFF. The CDR3 DNA follows: TGTGCCAGTAGTACCCCCAGGGGAAGATCGGCTGAAGCTTTCTTT. The V and J genes are TRBV19 and TRBJ1-1, with D perhaps matching TRBD1 (6 bases). Germline assignment: CDR1 LNHDA and CDR2 SQIVND (reference sequence). Trimming removed 4 bases at V and 6 bases at J, with 18 bases between. The CDR3 is 15 residues long.

This chain links TRBV18 with TRBJ1-1; possibly TRBD1 for D (6 bases). Trimming cost V 1 base and J 2 bases, with 8 bases left between them. The CDR3 sequence is 14 residues long. Germline assignment: CDR1 KGHSH and CDR2 LQKENI. CDR3 protein: CASSPQDRNTEAFF. The CDR3 DNA follows: TGTGCCAGCTCACCACAGGACAGAAACACTGAAGCTTTCTTT.

The chain carries TRBV11-2 and TRBJ1-2; 7 bases map to TRBD1. J gave up 2 bases and V 4 bases, and 4 bases lay outside the gene matches. The CDR3 sequence is 14 residues long. Germline V gives CDR1 SGHAT, CDR2 FQNNGV. The CDR3: CASSSDRVNYGYTF. CDR3 in DNA: TGTGCCAGCAGCTCTGACAGGGTGAACTATGGCTACACCTTC.

The rearrangement uses TRBV30 and TRBJ1-5; D is undetermined. Trimming stripped 2 bases from V and 2 bases from J, with 13 bases between. This CDR3 is 15 amino acids long. From germline, CDR1 is GTSNPN and CDR2 SVGIG (reference sequence). This CDR3 is CAWSKGGYGNQPQHF. The CDR3 nucleotides read TGTGCCTGGAGTAAGGGAGGGTACGGCAATCAGCCCCAGCATTTT.

The chain employs TRBV30 and TRBJ2-7; 9 bases are shared with TRBD1. The germline V gene has CDR1 GTSNPN and CDR2 SVGIG (reference sequence). This CDR3 has 13 amino acids. Trimming removed 3 bases from V and 3 bases from J; junction bases left unmatched: 3. The CDR3 loop is CAWRDRGYYEQYF. The CDR3 coding sequence is TGTGCCTGGAGGGACAGGGGATACTACGAGCAGTACTTC.

This sequence joins TRBV19 and TRBJ1-5; the match to TRBD1 covers 9 bases. Germline lookup yields CDR1 LNHDA and CDR2 SQIVND (reference sequence). The CDR3 is made up of 14 amino acids. Trimming at V came to 4 bases and at J to 4 bases, leaving 2 bases not matched to a gene. The DNA for the CDR3 is TGTGCCAGTAGTAGGACAGGGGTAAATCAGCCCCAGCATTTT. It codes for CASSRTGVNQPQHF.

This sequence joins TRBV7-9 and TRBJ1-6, with D hard to call. Between the trimmed V and J ends, which lost 5 bases and 5 bases, there was a span of 13 bases. The CDR3 consists of 15 residues. The V gene's germline CDR1 is SEHNR and CDR2 FQNEAQ (reference sequence). The CDR3 DNA reads TGTGCCAGCAGCCCGGTGACGGGAAATAATTCACCCCTCCACTTT. Residues: CASSPVTGNNSPLHF.

This chain connects TRBV29-1 to TRBJ1-1; no clear D. The CDR3 contains 13 residues. CDR1 and CDR2 from the germline V gene are SQVTM and ANQGSEA. Trimming stripped 4 bases from V and 3 bases from J, with 12 bases between. DNA for the CDR3: TGCAGCGTTGTGCGGCAGTCGGACACTGAAGCTTTCTTT. Encoded protein: CSVVRQSDTEAFF.

This clone appeared a single time. The chain carries TRBV2 and TRBJ1-5; 9 bases fit TRBD1. The CDR3 sequence is 14 residues long. V was clipped by 5 bases and J by 2 bases; unmatched bases: 1. The germline CDR1 and CDR2 sequences are SNHLY and FYNNEI. CDR3 in amino acids: CASSWTGGNQPQHF. DNA of the CDR3: TGTGCCAGCAGTTGGACAGGGGGCAATCAGCCCCAGCATTTT.

The rearrangement joins TRBV6-1 to TRBJ1-2, with D unclear. Trimming stripped 2 bases from V and 3 bases from J, with 10 bases between. Germline assignment: CDR1 MNHNS and CDR2 SASEGT. The CDR3 length is 14 residues. Written as DNA, the CDR3 is TGTGCCAGCAGTGAATATCGGGGTGACTATGGCTACACCTTC. As protein: CASSEYRGDYGYTF.

The CDR3: CASSDRGADEQYF. CDR3 nucleotides: TGTGCCAGCAGTGACAGGGGCGCCGACGAGCAGTACTTC. This chain connects TRBV2 to TRBJ2-7; maybe TRBD1 (6 bases). Germline CDR1 reads SNHLY; CDR2 reads FYNNEI. Trimming stripped 3 bases from V and 5 bases from J, with 11 bases between. The CDR3 extends over 13 amino acids.

The CDR3 loop is CASSYLGQGSYGYTF. In DNA, the CDR3 is TGTGCCAGCAGTTATTTGGGACAGGGAAGCTATGGCTACACCTTC. J is TRBJ1-2 and V is TRBV6-5, with TRBD1 identical over 9 bases. This CDR3 is 15 amino acids long. V lost 3 bases and J lost 4; bases outside the gene matches: 6. Germline V CDR1 and CDR2: MNHEY, SVGAGI.

The chain recombines TRBV9 with TRBJ2-3, with D maybe TRBD2 (5 bases). Trimming cost V 1 base and J 2 bases, with 11 bases left between them. Germline-derived CDR1 and CDR2 are SGDLS and YYNGEE. The CDR3 runs 15 residues. CDR3 nucleotides: TGTGCCAGCAGCGTACTACGGGGATTCACAGATACGCAGTATTTT. This sequence encodes CASSVLRGFTDTQYF.

Remarks on this clone: The same CDR3 also results from other DNA sequences found in this sample. The chain joins TRBV6-5 to TRBJ2-5; the D gene is possibly TRBD1 (5 bases). This CDR3 spans 15 amino acids. Between the trimmed V and J ends, which lost 0 bases and 4 bases, there was a span of 12 bases. CDR1 and CDR2 (germline): MNHEY, SVGAGI. The CDR3 loop is CASSYSGQSGETQYF. CDR3 in DNA: TGTGCCAGCAGTTACTCAGGACAATCTGGAGAGACCCAGTACTTC.

This clone showed up just a few times. This chain connects TRBV5-6 to TRBJ2-3, with TRBD2 identical over 9 bases. CDR1 and CDR2 from the germline V gene are SGHDT and YYEEEE. The CDR3 is 16 amino acids. With V trimmed by 4 bases and J by 3 bases, 9 bases remained unmatched. In DNA form, the CDR3 reads TGTGCCAGCAGCCTGCAGACTAGCGGTCCGACAGATACGCAGTATTTT. Residues: CASSLQTSGPTDTQYF. The full variable domain, completed using reference TRBV5-6 and TRBJ2-3, is DAGVTQSPTHLIKTRGQQVTLRCSPKSGHDTVSWYQQALGQGPQFIFQYYEEEERQRGNFPDRFSGHQFPNYSSELNVNALLLGDSALYLCASSLQTSGPTDTQYFGPGTRLTVL.

This chain links TRBV15 with TRBJ1-2; D ambiguous. V was cut by 0 bases and J by 8 bases, with 13 bases left in between. The CDR3 runs to 14 residues. Germline CDR1 LNHNV, CDR2 YYDKDF (reference sequence). CDR3 loop: CATSRDYGLSGYTF. The CDR3 DNA reads TGTGCCACCAGCAGAGATTACGGGTTAAGCGGCTACACCTTC.

The CDR3 coding sequence is TGTGCCAGCAGCCGACAGGGGCAGGGTGGCTACACCTTC. Its protein is CASSRQGQGGYTF. The V call is TRBV3-1 (or the pseudogene TRBV3-2), the J call TRBJ1-2; 8 nucleotides agree with TRBD1. Germline CDR1 LGHDT, CDR2 YNNKEL (reference sequence). Trimming at V came to 4 bases and at J to 7 bases, leaving 5 bases not matched to a gene. The CDR3 consists of 13 residues.

This clone was found a few times. The chain joins TRBV7-2 to TRBJ2-1, with a tentative D call TRBD1 (6 bases). The CDR3 length is 16 residues. In germline, CDR1 is SGHTA, CDR2 FQGNSA. V was shortened by 0 bases and J by 7 bases, with 16 bases between the two germline ends. This CDR3 is CASSLAQGMGKNEQFF. CDR3 nucleotide sequence: TGTGCCAGCAGCTTAGCGCAGGGGATGGGGAAAAATGAGCAGTTCTTC.

V gene TRBV6-2 or TRBV6-3 combines with J gene TRBJ2-2; 12 bases agree with TRBD2. Unmatched junction bases numbered 6, after V lost 5 bases and J lost 8 bases. In germline, CDR1 is MNHEY, CDR2 SVGEGT. The CDR3 has 15 amino acids. The CDR3 DNA is TGTGCCAGCAGTCCCACTAGCGGGGGGCGAGGGGAGCTGTTTTTT. Translation gives CASSPTSGGRGELFF.

As DNA, the CDR3 is TGTGCCTTTAGCAGGGGATTCTACGAGCAGTACTTC. Translation: CAFSRGFYEQYF. This chain uses TRBV30 with TRBJ2-7; D might be TRBD1 (6 bases). Germline values: CDR1 GTSNPN, CDR2 SVGIG (reference sequence). V lost 7 bases and J 3 bases, leaving 13 bases between the germline ends. This CDR3 contains 12 residues.

The V gene is TRBV9, the J gene TRBJ2-1, with 12 bases lining up with TRBD2. J was trimmed by 8 bases and V by 5 bases; bases with no gene match: 5. CDR1 SGDLS and CDR2 YYNGEE come from the germline V gene. The CDR3 is 14 residues long. The CDR3 region has the DNA TGTGCCAGCAGTTCTAGCGGGGGGGCTTATGAGCAGTTCTTC. Its protein is CASSSSGGAYEQFF.